This passage covers 7 T cell receptor beta chains from one sample sequenced in a study of shared clonotypes between healthy human individuals. Clones were sequenced by immunoSEQ multiplex PCR, and TCRdb holds only the in-frame ones, with some missing. The data contain approximately 530,000 clones, roughly 95% of them seen just once; the ten biggest clones take up 0.064%. The sample was naive CD4+ T cells sorted from blood. This sample's subset: CD45RA+ positively selected. These receptors originate from a woman younger than 45 in good health.

V usage is TRBV6-1 and J usage is TRBJ2-7; D gene uncertain. Trimming pared 3 bases from V and 9 bases from J, leaving 9 bases between. The CDR3 covers 11 residues. Germline assignment: CDR1 MNHNS and CDR2 SASEGT. CDR3 protein: CASSEIWVQYF. The CDR3 nucleotides are TGTGCCAGCAGTGAGATTTGGGTGCAGTACTTC.

The CDR3 reads CAWSAHSATNEKLFF. Here the CDR3 DNA reads TGTGCCTGGAGTGCTCACAGCGCAACTAATGAAAAACTGTTTTTT. The chain couples TRBV30 to TRBJ1-4; D is uncertain. The CDR3 spans 15 residues. Germline V gene data show CDR1 as GTSNPN and CDR2 as SVGIG (reference sequence). V shed 1 base and J shed 0 bases, with 9 bases lying between them.

The chain employs TRBV27 and TRBJ1-1, with D unresolved. The CDR3 has 13 residues. Per germline, CDR1 MNHEY and CDR2 SMNVEV (reference sequence). V lost 6 bases, J lost 1 base, and 9 bases lay in between. CDR3 nucleotide sequence: TGTGCCAGCAGAATTGATACGAACACTGAAGCTTTCTTT. Protein product: CASRIDTNTEAFF.

The V call is TRBV7-3, the J call TRBJ2-7; 8 bases align to TRBD1. The V gene's germline CDR1 is SGHTA and CDR2 FQGTGA. The trim removed 4 bases at V and 2 bases at J, leaving 7 bases unmatched. The CDR3 spans 15 residues. CDR3 in DNA: TGTGCCAGCAGCTATCGACAGGGGTCGGCCTACGAGCAGTACTTC. It yields the protein CASSYRQGSAYEQYF.

Only one count was recorded for this clone. This chain connects TRBV11-3 to TRBJ2-7; TRBD1 matches at 9 bases. Losses at the gene ends were 5 bases for V and 6 bases for J; bases not matched to a gene: 5. The CDR3 totals 13 residues. Germline assignment: CDR1 SGHNT and CDR2 YENEEA. CDR3: CASSQGQGIEQYF. DNA of the CDR3: TGTGCCAGCAGCCAGGGACAGGGCATCGAGCAGTACTTC.

This chain uses TRBV28 with TRBJ2-3; D may be TRBD1 or TRBD2 (5 bases each). CDR3 size: 14 residues. V lost 4 bases, J lost 2 bases, and 10 bases lay in between. Germline-derived CDR1 and CDR2 are MDHEN and SYDVKM. CDR3 residues: CASSSGPLTDTQYF. In DNA form, the CDR3 reads TGTGCCAGCAGTTCGGGACCACTCACAGATACGCAGTATTTT.

The table lists this clone with a count of one. The chain is built from TRBV6-1 and TRBJ2-7; possible D gene TRBD2, 5 bases. Trimming pared 7 bases from V and 1 base from J, leaving 11 bases between. CDR3 length: 13 amino acids. Germline CDR1 reads MNHNS; CDR2 reads SASEGT. The CDR3 sequence: CASIHGVSYEQYF. CDR3 in DNA: TGTGCCAGCATCCACGGGGTATCCTACGAGCAGTACTTC.